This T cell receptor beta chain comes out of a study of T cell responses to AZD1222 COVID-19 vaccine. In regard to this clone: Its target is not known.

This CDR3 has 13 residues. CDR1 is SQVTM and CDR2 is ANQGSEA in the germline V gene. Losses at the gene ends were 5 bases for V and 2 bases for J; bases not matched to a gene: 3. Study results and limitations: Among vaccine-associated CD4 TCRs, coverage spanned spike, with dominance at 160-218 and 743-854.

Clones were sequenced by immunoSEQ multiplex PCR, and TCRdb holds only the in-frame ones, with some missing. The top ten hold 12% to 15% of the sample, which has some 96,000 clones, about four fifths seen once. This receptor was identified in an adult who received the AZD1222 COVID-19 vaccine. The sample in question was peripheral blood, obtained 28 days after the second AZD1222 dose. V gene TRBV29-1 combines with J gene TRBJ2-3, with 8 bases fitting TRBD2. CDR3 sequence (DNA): TGCAGCGTTCTAGCGGGCGTCACAGATACGCAGTATTTT. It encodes CSVLAGVTDTQYF.